This T cell receptor beta chain is from a study of human T cells and chemical hapten exposure (dated by TCRdb to the early 2020s). Notes on the research overall: For sensitization, 2% DPC in acetone was applied to a 2 cm by 2 cm area of upper inner arm skin. The mostly female patient cohort included alopecia areata with under or over 50% scalp involvement, alopecia totalis and alopecia universalis. Peripheral blood TCR repertoire changes were tracked in vivo in alopecia patients during primary and secondary sensitization to the hapten diphenylcyclopropenone (DPC). Libraries were combined into a pool for sequencing, and differences in TCR yield between samples came mainly from small differences in library volumes within the pool. Patient blood was sampled pre-sensitization (week 0) and at 2, 6 and about 24 weeks after DPC sensitization. Blood for TCR sequencing was provided by twenty-nine alopecia patients at one to four time points (pre-sensitization, 2, 6 and 24 weeks). Throughout the roughly 24-week study period, patients were also given weekly therapeutic DPC doses on the scalp. Patch testing was done on the upper back using Finn chambers containing 0.01% DPC, and results were scored after 6 days according to International Contact Dermatitis Research Group standards.

The library came from RACE. Instrument used: NextSeq 500. Library preparation attached unique molecular identifiers to individual cDNA molecules for quantitative, reproducible TCR counting. Each blood RNA sample was used to sequence both TCR alpha and TCR beta chains. The authors' pipeline ran thus. A median of around 100,000 TCRs per sample was observed, with a range of roughly 23,224 to 700,000. V, J and CDR3 annotation of the TCR reads was performed with the Decombinator software suite. Every sample was subsampled to the same number of TCRs (28,000) for the PS versus PT1 abundance plots. TCRs were defined as expanded if absent before sensitization and observed at least eight times at the 2-week time point. In-frame beta chains were kept once TCRdb had trimmed the public reads at Q25 with fastp and called clones with MiXCR. CDR3 protein sequences are deduplicated, and each keeps its most common genes and DNA. The V and J calls were not made by the authors but by TCRdb's processing. Within this sample are 200,000 to 300,000 distinct CDR3 sequences, with 7.5% to 9% of them counted one time only. About 2.5% of the sample is held by the ten biggest clonotypes.

According to the study, the label for this sample's time point signals: pre-sensitization, week 0. The treatment or condition label, read with the paper, signifies: therapeutic diphenylcyclopropenone sensitization with weekly scalp DPC. At every patch-test visit, the blood draw took place before the patch test was put on. Patients were considered eligible if aged 18 to 70, diagnosed with alopecia and deemed suitable for DPC therapy, and patients were excluded if pregnant. Total RNA was extracted from unfractionated whole blood collected in Tempus Blood RNA tubes. Deletion took 6 bases off V and 2 bases off J, with a span of 17 bases between the germline ends. Based on the germline V gene, the CDR1 and CDR2 sequences are MNHEY and SVGEGT. The CDR3 contains 16 residues, cysteine and phenylalanine counted. This entry keeps only the CDR3 DNA: 48 bases, framed from base 1. In this sample, this clonotype turned up a few times. Its antigen remains unidentified. The sample holds no much larger clone one base away, and base qualities are not on file.

Overall study results and their limits: Because all patients had alopecia, a presumed autoimmune disease, the immune response of the patients might differ from that of healthy individuals. Patch test score was positively correlated with the number of PT1 expanded TCRs, with significance at thresholds 8, 16 and 32 but not at 4. DPC sensitization did not change the number of TCRs with a frequency above 1 in 1000, and there was no evidence of changes in global repertoire structure. Expanded TCRs formed significantly more large CDR3 similarity clusters than pre-sensitization or healthy control sets, consistent with antigen-driven responses. Repeated subsampling changed both the strength of the expansion versus patch-test correlation and the threshold at which the correlation became significant.

Sequenced material: whole blood, taken in connection with sensitization to the hapten diphenylcyclopropenone (DPC). Rearrangement joined TRBV6-2 or TRBV6-3 to TRBJ1-5; too little of a D gene remains to name it. This clonotype was sampled from a woman aged 35 to 49 with alopecia areata. Some clones in this sample may be carry-over from other donors' samples. The CDR3 in this case is CASRNRVLGGNQPQHF. The DNA reads as follows: TGTGCCAGCAGAAACCGGGTCCTCGGGGGCAATCAGCCCCAGCATTTT.